One TCR beta chain is described in this entry. How the authors handled the data: The authors estimated nucleated cell counts from reference gene primer amplification. The table came from immunoSEQ multiplex PCR; TCRdb's copy has only in-frame clones and leaves some out. From that table come the V and J calls and clone size; the DNA was used to work out D and trimming. The sample lists some 140,000 clones; 65% to 80% were seen once. The data stem from a study of blood T cell repertoires in COVID-19. Overall study context: In each case, the material was cDNA or gDNA derived from T cells, B-cell-depleted T cells, or PBMCs.

Trimming stripped 1 base from V and 2 bases from J, with 11 bases between. Germline lookup yields CDR1 KGHDR and CDR2 SFDVKD. The CDR3 has 16 amino acids. Sequencing was carried out using peripheral blood. This chain joins TRBV24-1 and TRBJ2-1; D perhaps matches TRBD2 (5 bases). The sequence was obtained from a man in his fifties or sixties with acute or convalescent COVID-19. In nucleotides, the CDR3 is TGTGCCACCAGTGATTTATCAGCGGCCACCTACAATGAGCAGTTCTTC. Translating it yields CATSDLSAATYNEQFF.